Each of the 2 T cell receptor beta chains below was sequenced from the same sample in a study of blood T cell repertoires in COVID-19 (dated by TCRdb to about 2020). The library was prepared using the immunoSEQ multiplex PCR assay. TCRdb stores this immuneACCESS table with in-frame sequences only. Part of the clones is absent; in the studies checked, under half of the shortfall reflects unresolved V genes, and no reason is known for the rest. The sample yields roughly 120,000 clones; about 88% were counted once. Roughly 8.4% of the sample is held by the ten biggest clonotypes. Sample: peripheral blood. The receptors shown here come from a woman between 65 and 79 years old who had recovered from COVID-19.

The chain links TRBV19 to TRBJ1-1; TRBD1 agrees at 10 bases. V gave up 6 bases and J gave up 11 bases; unmatched junction bases: 9. The V gene's germline CDR1 is LNHDA and CDR2 SQIVND (reference sequence). The CDR3 extends over 13 amino acids. The CDR3 bases are TGTGCCAGTAGAAACCGGGACAGGGGTTCGGCTTTCTTT. Its translation: CASRNRDRGSAFF.

V is TRBV20-1 and J is TRBJ2-1; D is uncertain. In germline, CDR1 is DFQATT, CDR2 SNEGSKA (reference sequence). This CDR3 has 11 residues. The germline V and J ends were trimmed by 3 bases and 5 bases, with 5 bases remaining between them. CDR3 residues: CSASQDNEQFF. The DNA of the CDR3 is TGCAGTGCTAGCCAGGACAATGAGCAGTTCTTC.